The entry below describes one T cell receptor (beta chain). This entry comes from a study of cytomegalovirus exposure and HLA in healthy donors. Clones were sequenced by immunoSEQ multiplex PCR, and TCRdb holds only the in-frame ones, with some missing. The sample includes about 40,000 clones, approximately 93% of them seen just once. This CDR3 is 13 amino acids long. The germline gives CDR1 MNHEY, CDR2 SMNVEV (reference sequence). V lost 8 bases and J lost 4, with 15 bases in between. The sequence derives from a woman aged 18 to 35 in good health and CMV-seronegative. The rearrangement links TRBV27 to TRBJ2-7; D possibly corresponds to TRBD1 (6 bases). The sequenced sample was PBMCs. The CDR3 region has the DNA TGTGCCAGCGGGGGAGTAGGGGGATACGAGCAGTACTTC. As protein: CASGGVGGYEQYF.